The entry that follows covers one T cell receptor beta chain sequence. Its antigen is as yet unknown. These data originate in a study of cytomegalovirus exposure and HLA in healthy donors. General study results and limits: Researchers reported in a later analysis that common viral pathogens appeared linked to several top clusters.

Primers: 60 Vbeta forward and 13 Jbeta reverse. Clones were sequenced by immunoSEQ multiplex PCR, and TCRdb holds only the in-frame ones, with some missing. The sample has some 250,000 clones; about 80% are singletons. The J segment lost 6 bases and the V segment lost 6 bases, leaving 7 bases of the junction unmatched. The CDR3 length is 13 residues. CDR1 and CDR2 from the germline V gene are SGHNT and YYREEE (reference sequence). The TCR originated in a woman in her fifties or sixties in good health and CMV-seropositive. The chain has TRBV5-4 and TRBJ1-2; 8 nucleotides line up with TRBD1. The material sequenced was PBMCs. The CDR3: CASTWTGRDGYTF. The CDR3 DNA reads as TGTGCCAGCACTTGGACAGGGAGGGATGGCTACACCTTC.